These 25 T cell receptor beta chains originate from one sample sequenced in a study of blood T cell repertoires in COVID-19. Assay used: immunoSEQ multiplex PCR; TCRdb lists only in-frame clones, some missing. The table has 200,000 to 250,000 clones, approximately 86% seen once. The specimen sequenced was peripheral blood. These receptors all come from a woman in her thirties who had recovered from COVID-19.

This chain joins TRBV4-2 and TRBJ2-3; 12 bases map to TRBD2. J lost 3 bases, V lost 4 bases, and 2 bases had no gene match. Germline CDR1 and CDR2: LGHNA and YNFKEQ. This CDR3 has 15 residues. CDR3 region: CASSRTSGGTDTQYF. CDR3 bases: TGTGCCAGCAGCCGTACTAGCGGGGGGACAGATACGCAGTATTTT.

This clone was observed a single time. The chain links TRBV29-1 to TRBJ2-7, with 8 bases fitting TRBD1. With V trimmed by 4 bases and J by 3 bases, 8 bases remained unmatched. Germline V gives CDR1 SQVTM, CDR2 ANQGSEA. This CDR3 is built from 14 residues. This CDR3 reads CSVAPGGDFYEQYF. CDR3 DNA sequence: TGCAGCGTTGCTCCAGGGGGCGACTTCTACGAGCAGTACTTC.

The CDR3 region has the DNA TGCAGTGCTAGAGATCAAATTGAGCAGTTCTTC. The encoded protein is CSARDQIEQFF. The rearrangement joins TRBV20-1 to TRBJ2-1; D remains ambiguous. Trimming took off 0 bases at V and 9 bases at J, with 6 bases between the two ends. The germline V gene has CDR1 DFQATT and CDR2 SNEGSKA (reference sequence). This CDR3 is 11 amino acids long.

The chain is built from TRBV7-8 and TRBJ2-2, with 10 bases matching TRBD2. This CDR3 has 19 residues. Germline CDR1 is SGHVS and CDR2 is FQNEAQ. J gave up 3 bases and V 1 base, and 11 bases lay outside the gene matches. The CDR3 nucleotides are TGTGCCAGCAGCTTAGTCGGACTTCCTAGCGGGGGAGACACCGGGGAGCTGTTTTTT. It translates to CASSLVGLPSGGDTGELFF.

This chain links TRBV13 with TRBJ2-3, with 8 bases matching TRBD2. This CDR3 comprises 15 residues. Germline V gene sequence: CDR1 PRHDT, CDR2 FYEKMQ (reference sequence). V gave up 5 bases and J gave up 5 bases; unmatched junction bases: 9. CDR3 sequence: CASSNSGGGGDTQYF. DNA for the CDR3: TGTGCCAGCAGCAACAGCGGGGGAGGGGGAGATACGCAGTATTTT.

This chain connects TRBV3-1 (or the pseudogene TRBV3-2) to TRBJ2-5; 11 nucleotides agree with TRBD2. The V and J ends lost 1 base and 5 bases, in that order; junction bases with no gene match: 3. In germline, CDR1 is LGHDT, CDR2 YNNKEL (reference sequence). This CDR3 is 15 amino acids long. The CDR3 reads CASSQVPSGRETQYF. DNA of the CDR3: TGTGCCAGCAGCCAAGTCCCTAGCGGGAGGGAGACCCAGTACTTC.

The J gene is TRBJ1-2, the V gene TRBV6-5; 8 bases agree with TRBD1. V trimming: 7 bases; J trimming: 7 bases; junction bases outside the gene matches: 8. Germline V CDR1 and CDR2: MNHEY, SVGAGI. The CDR3 contains 13 residues. This CDR3 reads CASKSTGGGGYTF. Written as DNA, the CDR3 is TGTGCCAGCAAGTCAACAGGGGGAGGTGGCTACACCTTC.

This rearrangement joins TRBV10-3 to TRBJ1-2; D uncertain. V lost 9 bases to trimming and J lost 2 bases, with 13 bases between them. The CDR3 is made up of 13 amino acids. Germline CDR1 reads ENHRY; CDR2 reads SYGVKD. Written as DNA, the CDR3 is TGTGCCATGACCCAAACAGTGAACTATGGCTACACCTTC. Translation gives CAMTQTVNYGYTF.

The chain uses TRBV2 and TRBJ2-7; 7 bases fit TRBD2. The V gene's germline CDR1 is SNHLY and CDR2 FYNNEI. V lost 7 bases, J lost 5 bases, and 11 bases stayed unmatched. The CDR3 runs 14 residues. This CDR3 is CASTEGLFLDEQYF. The CDR3 bases are TGTGCCAGCACCGAGGGACTATTCCTAGACGAGCAGTACTTC.

The chain joins TRBV29-1 to TRBJ2-7; 13 bases are a match to TRBD2. CDR1 and CDR2 (germline): SQVTM, ANQGSEA. J gave up 0 bases and V 1 base, and 6 bases lay outside the gene matches. The CDR3 length is 17 residues. CDR3 sequence (DNA): TGCAGCGTTGAAGGGGTGGGACTAGCGGGGAGCTCCTACGAGCAGTACTTC. Translating gives CSVEGVGLAGSSYEQYF.

The CDR3 region is CSASGTGTERKAFF. In DNA, the CDR3 is TGCAGTGCTAGTGGGACAGGGACCGAACGGAAAGCTTTCTTT. This chain links TRBV20-1 with TRBJ1-1, with TRBD1 identical over 9 bases. The CDR3 loop spans 14 amino acids. The V gene end was trimmed by 3 bases and the J gene end by 9 bases; junction bases not matched to a gene: 11. Germline CDR1 is DFQATT and CDR2 is SNEGSKA (reference sequence).

V and J are TRBV4-3 and TRBJ2-1; TRBD1 matches 8 bases. V gave up 4 bases and J gave up 5 bases; unmatched junction bases: 7. Germline V CDR1 and CDR2: LGHNA, YSLEER. The CDR3 spans 15 residues. The CDR3 bases are TGCGCCAGCAGCCTGCAATCGGACAGGGACAATGAGCAGTTCTTC. Protein: CASSLQSDRDNEQFF.

The chain links TRBV2 to TRBJ1-1; possible D gene TRBD1, 5 bases. Germline CDR1 and CDR2: SNHLY and FYNNEI. The CDR3 runs to 15 residues. Trimming stripped 3 bases from V and 6 bases from J, with 17 bases between. The CDR3 coding sequence is TGTGCCAGCAGTGACGGATTAGGGGTGGCCCCTGAAGCTTTCTTT. Translating gives CASSDGLGVAPEAFF.

This clone was found once. This chain uses TRBV9 with TRBJ2-1; 10 bases are a match to TRBD2. Germline loops: CDR1 SGDLS, CDR2 YYNGEE. J lost 4 bases, V lost 4 bases, and 14 bases had no gene match. This CDR3 is 18 amino acids long. For the CDR3, the DNA is TGTGCCAGCAGCCCCCCGGATCGAACTAGCGGGGAGTACAATGAGCAGTTCTTC. This gives the protein CASSPPDRTSGEYNEQFF.

The rearrangement links TRBV7-3 to TRBJ1-1, with a tentative D call TRBD1 (6 bases). The germline CDR1 and CDR2 sequences are SGHTA and FQGTGA. V lost 5 bases to trimming and J lost 4 bases, with 14 bases between them. The CDR3 covers 14 residues. CDR3: CASSPDRRPTEAFF. DNA of the CDR3: TGTGCCAGCAGCCCCGACAGGAGACCCACTGAAGCTTTCTTT. Full variable domain (outside the CDR3, taken from reference TRBV7-3 and TRBJ1-1): GAGVSQTPSNKVTEKGKYVELRCDPISGHTALYWYRQSLGQGPEFLIYFQGTGAADDSGLPNDRFFAVRPEGSVSTLKIQRTERGDSAVYLCASSPDRRPTEAFFGQGTRLTVV.

The CDR3 DNA follows: TGTGCCAGCAGTAGAGACAGGGCCGGAGATACGCAGTATTTT. Encoded protein: CASSRDRAGDTQYF. The rearrangement joins TRBV6-5 to TRBJ2-3; TRBD1 matches at 7 bases. CDR1 is MNHEY and CDR2 is SVGAGI in the germline V gene. The CDR3 loop spans 14 amino acids. V lost 5 bases, J lost 5 bases, and 7 bases stayed unmatched.

CDR3 in amino acids: CASRVSYDYEQYF. The CDR3 DNA reads as TGTGCCAGCAGGGTTTCCTATGACTACGAGCAGTACTTC. V gene TRBV6-6 combines with J gene TRBJ2-7; D gene uncertain. V was trimmed by 6 bases and J by 3 bases, leaving 12 bases between them. In germline, CDR1 is MNHNY, CDR2 SVGAGI (reference sequence). The CDR3 loop spans 13 amino acids.

The CDR3 loop is CASRATGNTGELFF. CDR3 DNA: TGTGCCAGCAGAGCAACAGGGAACACCGGGGAGCTGTTTTTT. This chain links TRBV9 with TRBJ2-2, with D maybe TRBD1 (5 bases). Germline assignment: CDR1 SGDLS and CDR2 YYNGEE. This CDR3 spans 14 amino acids. Trimming removed 5 bases from V and 1 base from J, with 9 bases in between.

This rearrangement joins TRBV11-2 to TRBJ2-7; D not certain. From germline, CDR1 is SGHAT and CDR2 FQNNGV. Trimming removed 4 bases from V and 7 bases from J, with 11 bases in between. This CDR3 spans 12 amino acids. The CDR3 sequence: CASSSGWKEQYF. The CDR3 coding sequence is TGTGCCAGCAGCTCAGGATGGAAGGAGCAGTACTTC.

V is TRBV9 and J is TRBJ1-4; D is ambiguous. This CDR3 has 15 residues. V was clipped by 2 bases and J by 7 bases, with 15 bases between them. Germline lookup yields CDR1 SGDLS and CDR2 YYNGEE. The chain's CDR3 is CASSVRTARGEKLFF. CDR3 nucleotide sequence: TGTGCCAGCAGCGTCCGGACGGCGCGGGGTGAAAAACTGTTTTTT.

This chain connects TRBV6-6 to TRBJ2-5; TRBD2 agrees at 9 bases. With 6 bases clipped from V and 4 bases from J, the junction kept 24 bases outside the gene matches. The CDR3 is made up of 20 amino acids. Germline V gene lookup returns CDR1 MNHNY and CDR2 SVGAGI (reference sequence). The CDR3 here is CASSSTTPLRARGGRETQYF. The CDR3 nucleotides are TGTGCCAGCAGCTCTACAACCCCCTTGAGGGCGCGGGGGGGCCGAGAGACCCAGTACTTC.

The V gene is TRBV27, the J gene TRBJ2-3; 8 nucleotides agree with TRBD2. The CDR3 extends over 15 amino acids. V shed 5 bases, J shed 4 bases, and the junction held 8 bases outside the gene matches. The V gene's germline CDR1 is MNHEY and CDR2 SMNVEV (reference sequence). CDR3 coding DNA: TGTGCCAGCAGTCAACGGGGGGGAGGCCCAGATACGCAGTATTTT. It is translated as CASSQRGGGPDTQYF.

The chain uses TRBV10-3 and TRBJ1-1; TRBD1 agrees at 9 bases. Trimming took 3 bases from V and 4 from J; bases not matched to a gene: 3. Germline V gene lookup returns CDR1 ENHRY and CDR2 SYGVKD. This CDR3 is 14 amino acids long. The CDR3 nucleotides read TGTGCCATCAGTGATTCGACAGGGGGCACTGAAGCTTTCTTT. Translated, it gives CAISDSTGGTEAFF.

This chain links TRBV5-1 with TRBJ2-1; 8 bases are shared with TRBD2. V lost 6 bases, J lost 5 bases, and 7 bases stayed unmatched. The CDR3 has 14 amino acids. CDR1 SGHRS and CDR2 YFSETQ come from the germline V gene. CDR3 sequence (DNA): TGCGCCAGCAAGGGACTAGAACTGAACAATGAGCAGTTCTTC. Translating gives CASKGLELNNEQFF.

This sequence joins TRBV5-1 and TRBJ2-5; possible D gene TRBD1, 6 bases. The V end was cut by 2 bases, the J end by 5 bases, with 16 bases between. The CDR3 has 15 residues. Germline CDR1 reads SGHRS; CDR2 reads YFSETQ. The CDR3: CASSFSGTPTETQYF. The DNA for the CDR3 is TGCGCCAGCAGCTTCTCCGGGACACCAACGGAGACCCAGTACTTC.